The rows below give T cell receptor beta chains drawn from one sample of a study of blood T cell repertoires in COVID-19. The method was immunoSEQ multiplex PCR; TCRdb's version includes in-frame clones alone and lacks a portion of them. The sample lists about 210,000 clones; around three quarters were seen once. The sample was peripheral blood. The receptors come from a woman in her 70s with acute or convalescent COVID-19. CDR3s include the opening cysteine and the closing phenylalanine or tryptophan. D genes are given only for firm matches. Clone sizes are given selectively: once, few, many, or a class where the clone is expanded.

d_call	v_call	clone_size	j_call	cdr3_aa	cdr3_nt
TRBD2	TRBV19	NA	TRBJ2-2	CASSALVLAGGPSANTGELFF	TGTGCCAGTAGTGCTCTCGTCCTAGCGGGGGGGCCCTCCGCGAACACCGGGGAGCTGTTTTTT
TRBD2	TRBV2	once	TRBJ2-5	CASSELSGGLKAQYF	TGTGCCAGCAGTGAACTAAGCGGGGGGCTAAAGGCCCAGTACTTC
TRBD1	TRBV24-1	NA	TRBJ2-5	CATSPKGQGVGETQYF	TGTGCCACCAGTCCCAAGGGACAGGGGGTAGGAGAGACCCAGTACTTC
NA	TRBV6-5	NA	TRBJ1-6	CASRWSNSPLHF	TGTGCCAGCAGATGGAGTAATTCACCCCTCCACTTT
NA	TRBV27	NA	TRBJ2-3	CASSGQLTDTQYF	TGTGCCAGCAGCGGACAGCTCACAGATACGCAGTATTTT
TRBD1	TRBV2	NA	TRBJ1-4	CASSVTGGNEKLFF	TGTGCCAGCAGTGTAACAGGGGGCAATGAAAAACTGTTTTTT
NA	TRBV12-3/TRBV12-4	NA	TRBJ1-1	CASSYRGNTEAFF	TGTGCCAGCAGTTACCGGGGAAACACTGAAGCTTTCTTT
TRBD1	TRBV18	once	TRBJ2-2	CASSPGQVANTGELFF	TGTGCCAGCTCACCGGGACAGGTAGCGAACACCGGGGAGCTGTTTTTT
TRBD2	TRBV10-2	NA	TRBJ2-1	CASSAASGGAGPGQFF	TGCGCCAGCAGTGCGGCTAGCGGGGGGGCCGGGCCCGGGCAGTTCTTC
TRBD2	TRBV18	NA	TRBJ2-1	CASSLRLAGGYNEQFF	TGTGCCAGCTCACTACGCCTAGCGGGGGGCTACAATGAGCAGTTCTTC
TRBD1	TRBV5-1	NA	TRBJ2-3	CASSFRTGGNTDTQYF	TGCGCCAGCAGCTTCCGGACAGGGGGGAACACAGATACGCAGTATTTT
NA	TRBV11-2	NA	TRBJ2-1	CASSLVGRGQNEQFF	TGTGCCAGCAGCTTAGTCGGGCGGGGGCAGAATGAGCAGTTCTTC
TRBD1	TRBV19	NA	TRBJ2-5	CASSIDSLGTGKETQYF	TGTGCCAGTAGTATAGACTCACTCGGGACAGGGAAAGAGACCCAGTACTTC
NA	TRBV6-5	once	TRBJ1-2	CASRGGAQPFYGYTF	TGTGCCAGCAGGGGAGGCGCACAGCCTTTCTATGGCTACACCTTC
NA	TRBV11-3	NA	TRBJ2-1	CASSLMTGSSYNEQFF	TGTGCCAGCAGCTTAATGACGGGGAGCTCCTACAATGAGCAGTTCTTC
TRBD2	TRBV9	NA	TRBJ2-2	CASSVVAGATGELFF	TGTGCCAGCAGCGTAGTAGCGGGGGCCACCGGGGAGCTGTTTTTT
TRBD1	TRBV10-3	NA	TRBJ2-1	CATEPGQDNEQFF	TGTGCCACCGAACCGGGACAGGACAATGAGCAGTTCTTC
NA	TRBV12-3/TRBV12-4	many	TRBJ2-5	CASSFGGQETQYF	TGTGCCAGCAGTTTTGGGGGCCAGGAGACCCAGTACTTC
TRBD1	TRBV11-2	NA	TRBJ2-1	CASSSRTGSSYNEQFF	TGTGCCAGCAGCTCCCGGACAGGGAGCTCCTACAATGAGCAGTTCTTC
TRBD2	TRBV27	NA	TRBJ2-1	CASTRLAGVNEQFF	TGTGCCAGCACCCGCCTAGCGGGGGTCAATGAGCAGTTCTTC
NA	TRBV6-1	NA	TRBJ1-2	CASSEAFRRAGSNYGYTF	TGTGCCAGCAGTGAAGCCTTCAGGAGGGCAGGGTCTAACTATGGCTACACCTTC
NA	TRBV6-5	NA	TRBJ1-2	CASNPAAVANYGYTF	TGTGCCAGCAACCCGGCGGCGGTAGCTAACTATGGCTACACCTTC
NA	TRBV3-1/TRBV3-2	once	TRBJ2-7	CASSQGTGEQYF	TGTGCCAGCAGCCAAGGGACTGGCGAGCAGTACTTC
TRBD1	TRBV7-9	NA	TRBJ2-7	CASSPGQGERHEQYF	TGTGCCAGCAGCCCGGGACAGGGAGAACGGCACGAGCAGTACTTC
NA	TRBV19	NA	TRBJ1-4	CASSAGATNEKLFF	TGTGCCAGTAGTGCAGGGGCAACTAATGAAAAACTGTTTTTT
TRBD1	TRBV27	NA	TRBJ2-7	CASSKKGTGLNYEQYF	TGTGCCAGCAGCAAAAAAGGGACAGGGCTTAACTACGAGCAGTACTTC
TRBD2	TRBV6-5	NA	TRBJ2-5	CASKLSWEGPYF	TGTGCCAGCAAACTCAGCTGGGAGGGTCCGTACTTC
NA	TRBV5-1	NA	TRBJ2-5	CASRGTPAVQETQYF	TGCGCCAGCAGAGGCACTCCAGCGGTACAAGAGACCCAGTACTTC
TRBD1	TRBV6-1	NA	TRBJ1-2	CASSEFGQGNGYTF	TGTGCCAGCAGTGAATTTGGACAGGGAAATGGCTACACCTTC
TRBD2	TRBV7-6	NA	TRBJ2-1	CASSPKGLAGGTYNEQFF	TGTGCCAGCAGCCCAAAGGGACTAGCGGGGGGCACTTACAATGAGCAGTTCTTC
NA	TRBV27	NA	TRBJ2-3	CASSKQTSTDTQYF	TGTGCCAGCAGCAAGCAAACTAGCACAGATACGCAGTATTTT
TRBD2	TRBV6-5	NA	TRBJ2-1	CASSYLSGTREYEQFF	TGTGCCAGCAGTTACTTGTCCGGGACTAGGGAGTATGAGCAGTTCTTC
NA	TRBV19	few	TRBJ2-3	CASSPLQVITDTQYF	TGTGCCAGTAGTCCTCTTCAGGTGATCACAGATACGCAGTATTTT
TRBD2	TRBV30	once	TRBJ2-3	CAWKLAGGDTQYF	TGTGCCTGGAAACTAGCGGGGGGAGATACGCAGTATTTT
TRBD1	TRBV5-8	NA	TRBJ1-5	CASRSGGRGQPQHF	TGTGCCAGTAGATCAGGGGGGAGAGGGCAGCCCCAGCATTTT
NA	TRBV12-3/TRBV12-4	few	TRBJ1-5	CASSSFNQPQHF	TGTGCCAGCAGTTCATTCAATCAGCCCCAGCATTTT
TRBD2	TRBV7-9	NA	TRBJ2-1	CASSPEGYGLALF	TGTGCCAGCAGCCCGGAAGGCTATGGACTAGCCCTCTTC
TRBD2	TRBV10-3	NA	TRBJ2-2	CATQLAGSTGELFF	TGTGCCACCCAACTAGCGGGGTCCACCGGGGAGCTGTTTTTT
NA	TRBV30	NA	TRBJ2-2	CAWRKDAVGELFF	TGTGCCTGGAGGAAGGATGCGGTCGGGGAGCTGTTTTTT
NA	TRBV6-2/TRBV6-3	NA	TRBJ2-5	CASSYSLQVETQYF	TGTGCCAGCAGTTACTCGCTACAGGTAGAGACCCAGTACTTC
NA	TRBV6-1	NA	TRBJ1-1	CASSEFRASEAFF	TGTGCCAGCAGTGAATTCAGGGCGTCTGAAGCTTTCTTT
NA	TRBV7-2	once	TRBJ1-2	CASSAGRSYGYTF	TGTGCCAGCAGCGCGGGTCGGAGCTATGGCTACACCTTC
TRBD1	TRBV7-6	NA	TRBJ2-7	CASSSGQGYSYEQYF	TGTGCCAGCAGCTCAGGACAGGGTTACTCCTACGAGCAGTACTTC
NA	TRBV4-1	few	TRBJ1-3	CASSQWGQGSGNTIYF	TGCGCCAGCAGCCAGTGGGGCCAAGGCTCTGGAAACACCATATATTTT
NA	TRBV5-6	once	TRBJ2-4	CASSLGQGINIQYF	TGTGCCAGCAGCTTGGGACAAGGAATTAACATTCAGTACTTC
TRBD1	TRBV10-3	NA	TRBJ2-5	CAISAGQRTQETQYF	TGTGCCATCAGTGCGGGACAGAGAACACAAGAGACCCAGTACTTC
NA	TRBV19	once	TRBJ1-1	CASSIVRGRGTEAFF	TGTGCCAGTAGTATAGTCAGGGGCCGCGGCACTGAAGCTTTCTTT
NA	TRBV15	NA	TRBJ2-1	CATSRDASYNEQFF	TGTGCCACCAGCAGAGACGCGTCTTACAATGAGCAGTTCTTC
TRBD1	TRBV19	NA	TRBJ2-1	CASSRAPGQPYNEQFF	TGTGCCAGTAGTAGGGCACCGGGACAGCCCTACAATGAGCAGTTCTTC
NA	TRBV30	NA	TRBJ2-7	CAWSVPPGAVLSYEQYF	TGTGCCTGGAGTGTACCCCCAGGGGCCGTCCTCTCCTACGAGCAGTACTTC
TRBD1	TRBV9	NA	TRBJ1-4	CASSAGGESNEKLFF	TGTGCCAGCAGCGCAGGGGGCGAGTCTAATGAAAAACTGTTTTTT
NA	TRBV6-5	once	TRBJ2-1	CASTQQAFNEQFF	TGTGCCAGCACGCAACAGGCCTTCAATGAGCAGTTCTTC
NA	TRBV12-5	NA	TRBJ2-3	CASGLVGARTDTQYF	TGTGCTAGTGGTTTGGTAGGGGCTCGCACAGATACGCAGTATTTT